This T cell receptor beta chain was observed in a study of T cell changes during pregnancy in multiple sclerosis. In germline, CDR1 is SNHLY, CDR2 FYNNEI. This CDR3 has 14 amino acids. Deletions cut 8 bases from V and 0 bases from J, with 8 bases between. Method: immunoSEQ multiplex PCR; TCRdb's copy keeps in-frame clones and lacks some. The table records nearly 40,000 clones, under 95% of them present only once. The chain uses TRBV2 and TRBJ2-6; D not certain. The TCR comes from a female donor with multiple sclerosis, enrolled in a pregnancy study. Sequencing used CD4+ T cells from peripheral blood mononuclear cells, obtained in the third trimester of pregnancy. The CDR3: CASRGPSGANVLTF. The CDR3 nucleotides are TGTGCCAGCCGAGGCCCCTCTGGGGCCAACGTCCTGACTTTC.